The 21 T cell receptor beta chains listed next were all sequenced from one sample in a study of identical twins. MiXCR was run by TCRdb on the 5' RACE reads, yielding one entry per CDR3 protein. The table has roughly 720,000 distinct CDR3 sequences, about 20% seen once; the top ten hold less than 15%. The same sample was also studied in work on T cells expressing NK-cell markers.

Sequenced sample: PBMCs. Receptors were obtained from a young woman in good health.

This clonotype was found many times. The V call is TRBV12-3 or TRBV12-4, the J call TRBJ2-1; D gene ambiguous. The CDR3 covers 12 residues. With 5 bases removed from V and 4 bases from J, the gap between germline ends came to 6 bases. In DNA form, the CDR3 reads TGTGCCAGCAGTCTATTTTACAATGAGCAGTTCTTC. Encoded protein: CASSLFYNEQFF.

This clonotype has more than one count but fewer than ten. The chain is built from TRBV20-1 and TRBJ2-3; D could derive from TRBD1 or TRBD2 (5 bases each). In germline, CDR1 is DFQATT, CDR2 SNEGSKA (reference sequence). The CDR3 is made up of 13 amino acids. Trimming removed 8 bases at V and 4 bases at J, with 16 bases between. The CDR3 DNA reads TGCAGTCCGAGGAGGTGGGGCTCAGATACGCAGTATTTT. This encodes CSPRRWGSDTQYF.

Only one count was recorded for this clonotype. An end of the junction does not agree with germline; a read error may underlie this. V is TRBV3-1 and J is TRBJ1-1; D gene uncertain. The CDR3 is made up of 15 amino acids. CDR1 LGHDT and CDR2 YNNKEL come from the germline V gene (reference sequence). The chain's CDR3 is CACSQAVTGATEAFF. The CDR3 region has the DNA TGTGCCTGCAGCCAAGCGGTGACCGGAGCTACTGAAGCTTTCTTT.

This chain joins TRBV12-3 or TRBV12-4 and TRBJ1-2; D call uncertain. Trimming pared 5 bases from V and 8 bases from J, leaving 15 bases between. The CDR3 sequence is 13 residues long. DNA for the CDR3: TGTGCCAGCAGTGGTACGGCCCGGGGAGGCTACACCTTC. As protein: CASSGTARGGYTF.

The chain links TRBV20-1 to TRBJ2-1; 7 nucleotides align to TRBD2. The germline V gene encodes CDR1 DFQATT and CDR2 SNEGSKA (reference sequence). J gave up 5 bases and V 6 bases, and 16 bases lay outside the gene matches. The CDR3 runs to 16 residues. The CDR3 protein is CSATKSTASGHNEQFF. CDR3 nucleotide sequence: TGCAGTGCCACGAAGTCGACAGCTAGCGGCCACAATGAGCAGTTCTTC.

This clonotype was counted between two and nine times. The V call is TRBV29-1, the J call TRBJ2-3; 11 nucleotides align to TRBD2. V dropped 6 bases and J dropped 2; count of bases not matched to a gene: 7. The CDR3 runs 15 residues. CDR1 is SQVTM and CDR2 is ANQGSEA in the germline V gene. CDR3 DNA: TGCAGCGTGCAACTAGCGGGAGACAACACAGATACGCAGTATTTT. It encodes CSVQLAGDNTDTQYF.

Ten or more counts support this clonotype. This chain links TRBV6-5 with TRBJ2-3; D is possibly TRBD1 (6 bases). Germline CDR1 reads MNHEY; CDR2 reads SVGAGI. This CDR3 is built from 15 residues. Trimming removed 4 bases at V and 0 bases at J, with 11 bases between. The CDR3 nucleotides read TGTGCCAGCAGTTTTGGGGGCAGGAGCACAGATACGCAGTATTTT. Its translation is CASSFGGRSTDTQYF.

The V gene is TRBV6-1, the J gene TRBJ1-5; D is undetermined. The germline V gene encodes CDR1 MNHNS and CDR2 SASEGT. The CDR3 is 16 amino acids. V was shortened by 5 bases and J by 3 bases, with 17 bases between the two germline ends. CDR3 residues: CASSPPPQEPNQPQHF. The CDR3 region has the DNA TGTGCCAGCAGTCCGCCTCCCCAGGAGCCCAATCAGCCCCAGCATTTT.

This clonotype was seen a handful of times. The chain employs TRBV18 and TRBJ1-2; perhaps TRBD1 as D (5 bases). The V gene's germline CDR1 is KGHSH and CDR2 LQKENI. This CDR3 spans 14 amino acids. The V gene lost 2 bases and the J gene lost 0 bases, with 7 bases spanning the gap. CDR3 region: CASSPLGANYGYTF. The DNA of the CDR3 is TGTGCCAGCTCACCATTGGGGGCTAACTATGGCTACACCTTC.

This clonotype occurred many times. This chain links TRBV7-2 with TRBJ2-5, with TRBD2 as a possible D gene (6 bases). From germline, CDR1 is SGHTA and CDR2 FQGNSA. The CDR3 extends over 12 amino acids. Trimming took off 5 bases at V and 4 bases at J, with 8 bases between the two ends. The CDR3 DNA is TGTGCCAGCAGCCCCGGGAGAGAGACCCAGTACTTC. It specifies CASSPGRETQYF.

This clonotype was counted a few times. The genes are TRBV7-3 and TRBJ2-7; D is ambiguous. Per germline, CDR1 SGHTA and CDR2 FQGTGA. This CDR3 comprises 15 residues. The V and J ends lost 1 base and 0 bases respectively, with 10 bases between them. CDR3 sequence reads: CASSLSAQASYEQYF. Here the CDR3 DNA reads TGTGCCAGCAGCTTAAGCGCACAAGCCTCCTACGAGCAGTACTTC.

This clonotype has a handful of counts. The rearrangement links TRBV7-2 to TRBJ2-2; 9 positions match TRBD1. The CDR3 totals 16 residues. The germline V gene encodes CDR1 SGHTA and CDR2 FQGNSA. With V trimmed by 4 bases and J by 7 bases, 10 bases remained unmatched. CDR3 protein: CASSSRTGVKGGELFF. In DNA, the CDR3 is TGTGCCAGCAGCTCCCGGACAGGGGTCAAGGGCGGGGAGCTGTTTTTT.

This clonotype has more than one count but fewer than ten. V and J are TRBV4-3 and TRBJ2-3; the D is unclear. CDR1 is LGHNA, CDR2 YSLEER, per germline. CDR3 size: 14 residues. V was cut by 1 base and J by 3 bases, with 8 bases left in between. The CDR3 here is CASSQAGRTDTQYF. The CDR3 DNA reads TGCGCCAGCAGCCAAGCTGGCAGGACAGATACGCAGTATTTT.

This clonotype was observed a handful of times. The chain has TRBV5-1 and TRBJ2-1; weak D call: TRBD1 (5 bases). CDR1 and CDR2 (germline): SGHRS, YFSETQ. Trimming shortened V by 0 bases and J by 7 bases, and 8 bases separated the two germline ends. CDR3 length: 13 residues. CDR3 protein: CASSLDRWNEQFF. The CDR3 DNA reads TGCGCCAGCAGCTTGGACAGGTGGAATGAGCAGTTCTTC.

This clonotype came up a few times. The rearrangement links TRBV9 to TRBJ2-7; D is possibly TRBD1 (6 bases). Per the germline V gene, CDR1 is SGDLS and CDR2 is YYNGEE. The CDR3 length is 14 residues. The germline V and J ends were trimmed by 2 bases and 1 base, with 10 bases remaining between them. The CDR3 spells CASSVGDNSYEQYF. CDR3 bases: TGTGCCAGCAGCGTTGGGGACAATTCCTACGAGCAGTACTTC.

There are a few counts of this clonotype. The chain joins TRBV5-6 to TRBJ2-7, with a possible D match to TRBD1 (6 bases). Trimming left V 1 base short and J 2 bases short, with 13 bases between. Germline V gene sequence: CDR1 SGHDT, CDR2 YYEEEE. CDR3 length: 15 residues. The CDR3 sequence: CASSLRQGTPYEQYF. The CDR3 nucleotides are TGTGCCAGCAGCTTGAGGCAGGGGACCCCCTACGAGCAGTACTTC.

This clonotype was seen more than once but under ten times. This chain links TRBV12-3 or TRBV12-4 with TRBJ2-7; no firm D call. The CDR3 totals 12 residues. Trimming pared 3 bases from V and 5 bases from J, leaving 8 bases between. The CDR3 sequence: CASSFGLHEQYF. The CDR3 DNA sequence: TGTGCCAGCAGTTTCGGGCTGCACGAGCAGTACTTC.

This clonotype appeared many times. This chain links TRBV12-3 or TRBV12-4 with TRBJ2-7; D is undetermined. Trimming pared 1 base from V and 2 bases from J, leaving 9 bases between. The CDR3 spans 14 residues. Here the CDR3 reads CASSLGMIPYEQYF. CDR3 coding DNA: TGTGCCAGCAGTTTAGGGATGATTCCCTACGAGCAGTACTTC.

This clonotype was seen a few times. The gene calls are TRBV6-1 and TRBJ2-1, with D perhaps matching TRBD1 (7 bases). Germline V gene lookup returns CDR1 MNHNS and CDR2 SASEGT. The CDR3 covers 15 residues. Trimming took off 6 bases at V and 9 bases at J, with 21 bases between the two ends. CDR3 amino acids: CASSPLRRGHGEQFF. CDR3 nucleotides: TGTGCCAGCAGCCCATTAAGGAGGGGGCATGGTGAGCAGTTCTTC.

The rearrangement uses TRBV5-1 and TRBJ2-7; 10 bases match TRBD1. The V segment lost 10 bases and the J segment 6 bases; nucleotides outside the gene matches: 10. Germline V gives CDR1 SGHRS, CDR2 YFSETQ. This CDR3 contains 13 residues. The CDR3 DNA is TGCGCCTCCCAAACCGGGACAGGGGCCGAGCAGTACTTC. This gives the protein CASQTGTGAEQYF.

The rearrangement uses TRBV5-1 and TRBJ2-7; tentatively, D is TRBD2 (5 bases). Deletions cut 4 bases from V and 2 bases from J, with 13 bases between. The V gene's germline CDR1 is SGHRS and CDR2 YFSETQ. CDR3 length: 14 residues. Here the CDR3 DNA reads TGCGCCAGCAGCCCGAGGGTCGGTCCCTACGAGCAGTACTTC. This codes for CASSPRVGPYEQYF.